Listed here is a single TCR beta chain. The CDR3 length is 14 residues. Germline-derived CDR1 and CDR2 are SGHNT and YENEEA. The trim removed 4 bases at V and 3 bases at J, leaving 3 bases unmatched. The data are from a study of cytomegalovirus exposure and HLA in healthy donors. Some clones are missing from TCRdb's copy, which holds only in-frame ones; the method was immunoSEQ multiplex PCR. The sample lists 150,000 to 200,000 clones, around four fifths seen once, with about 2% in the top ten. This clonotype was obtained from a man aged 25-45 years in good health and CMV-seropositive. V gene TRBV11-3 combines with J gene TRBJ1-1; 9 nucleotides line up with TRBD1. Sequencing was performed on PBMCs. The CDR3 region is CASSSWTGDTEAFF. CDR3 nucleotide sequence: TGTGCCAGCAGCTCTTGGACAGGGGACACTGAAGCTTTCTTT.